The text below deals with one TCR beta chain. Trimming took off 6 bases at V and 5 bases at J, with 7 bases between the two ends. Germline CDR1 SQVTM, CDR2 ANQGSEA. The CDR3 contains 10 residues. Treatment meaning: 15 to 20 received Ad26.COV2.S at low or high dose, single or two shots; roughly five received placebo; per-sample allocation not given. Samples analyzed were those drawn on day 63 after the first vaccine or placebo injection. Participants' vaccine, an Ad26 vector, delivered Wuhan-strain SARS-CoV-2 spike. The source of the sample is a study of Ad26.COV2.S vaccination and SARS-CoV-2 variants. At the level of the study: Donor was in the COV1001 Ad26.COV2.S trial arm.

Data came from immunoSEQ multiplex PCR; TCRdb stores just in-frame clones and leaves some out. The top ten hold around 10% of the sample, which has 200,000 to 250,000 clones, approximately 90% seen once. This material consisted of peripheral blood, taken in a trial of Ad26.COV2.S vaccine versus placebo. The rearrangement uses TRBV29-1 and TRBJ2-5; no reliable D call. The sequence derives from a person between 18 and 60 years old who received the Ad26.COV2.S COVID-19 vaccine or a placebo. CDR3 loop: CSVLWETQYF. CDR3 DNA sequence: TGCAGCGTCCTGTGGGAGACCCAGTACTTC.